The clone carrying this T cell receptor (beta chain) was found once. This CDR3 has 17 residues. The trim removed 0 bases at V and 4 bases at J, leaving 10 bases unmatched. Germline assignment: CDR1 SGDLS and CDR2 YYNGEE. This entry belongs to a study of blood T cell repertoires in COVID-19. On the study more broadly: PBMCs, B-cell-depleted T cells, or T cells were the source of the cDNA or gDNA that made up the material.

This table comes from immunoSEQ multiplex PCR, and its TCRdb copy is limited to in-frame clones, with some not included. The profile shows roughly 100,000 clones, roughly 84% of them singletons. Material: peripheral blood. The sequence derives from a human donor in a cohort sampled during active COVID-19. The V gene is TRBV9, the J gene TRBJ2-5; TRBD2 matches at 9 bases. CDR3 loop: CASSVAKAGGRRETQYF. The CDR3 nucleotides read TGTGCCAGCAGCGTAGCAAAAGCGGGGGGCCGGAGAGAGACCCAGTACTTC.